This T cell receptor beta chain was recorded in a study of cytomegalovirus exposure and HLA in healthy donors. Study conclusions and caveats: As was reported, the classifier diagnosed cytomegalovirus status with high specificity and sensitivity.

The CDR3 sequence is 17 residues long. Germline lookup yields CDR1 MDHEN and CDR2 SYDVKM. With 3 bases removed from V and 0 bases from J, the gap between germline ends came to 17 bases. The protocol was immunoSEQ multiplex PCR, while the TCRdb copy is restricted to in-frame clones and leaves out a portion. The sample gives 70,000 to 75,000 clones, about 94% of which show up once; approximately 1% is in the top ten. For this clone: Its antigen remains unidentified.

The sequencing sample was made of PBMCs. The sequence derives from a young woman in good health and CMV-seronegative. V gene TRBV28 combines with J gene TRBJ1-1; weak D call: TRBD1 (5 bases). CDR3 residues: CASSFISEGRMNTEAFF. In DNA form, the CDR3 reads TGTGCCAGCAGTTTTATATCAGAGGGGAGGATGAACACTGAAGCTTTCTTT. The full variable domain, with the rest looked up from reference TRBV28 and TRBJ1-1, is DVKVTQSSRYLVKRTGEKVFLECVQDMDHENMFWYRQDPGLGLRLIYFSYDVKMKEKGDIPEGYSVSREKKERFSLILESASTNQTSMYLCASSFISEGRMNTEAFFGQGTRLTVV.